These 2 T cell receptor beta chains share one sample of origin, sequenced in a study of blood T cells in healthy people across ages. Primed by a sample-barcoded 5' primer and a J-beta primer mix, a second PCR proceeded for 7 to 11 cycles. MiXCR was run by TCRdb on the 5' RACE reads, yielding one entry per CDR3 protein. This sample carries about 500,000 distinct CDR3 sequences, 24% of them seen once, and the ten largest clones take around 10%. These data also featured in a second study, about T cells of mothers and their children.

Sequencing was carried out using blood. These receptors came from a boy between 5 and 17 years old in good health.

This clonotype has a count of ten or more. This chain uses TRBV28 with TRBJ2-1; D remains ambiguous. Looked up from germline, CDR1 is MDHEN and CDR2 is SYDVKM. This CDR3 contains 11 residues. V gave up 10 bases and J gave up 4 bases, with 8 bases separating them. The CDR3 loop reads CATGRYNEQFF. For the CDR3, the DNA is TGTGCCACCGGAAGGTACAATGAGCAGTTCTTC.

The chain couples TRBV6-5 to TRBJ2-5; perhaps TRBD1 as D (5 bases). Trimming left V 6 bases short and J 5 bases short, with 19 bases between. Germline CDR1 reads MNHEY; CDR2 reads SVGAGI. The CDR3 spans 15 residues. CDR3 bases: TGTGCCAGCAGGATAGGTTCTGGACAAGAGGAGACCCAGTACTTC. Translation: CASRIGSGQEETQYF.